The clone carrying this T cell receptor beta chain has more than one count but fewer than ten. Its antigen remains unknown. A junction end diverges from the germline sequence, so it may reflect a read error. MiXCR was run by TCRdb on the RT-PCR reads, yielding one entry per CDR3 protein. The repertoire has a few hundred thousand distinct CDR3 sequences, 12% to 15% of them found once; the top ten carry more than 9.5%. These data are taken from a study of response to subunit inactivated influenza vaccine. General study results and limits: The study's authors posited that every seasonal influenza vaccination enlists few new T cells.

The CDR3 is 14 residues long. In germline, CDR1 is SGHTA, CDR2 FQGNSA. The genes are TRBV7-2 and TRBJ1-5, with a tentative D call TRBD1 (5 bases). This sample comprised PBMCs from blood, obtained 11 to 12 days after vaccination. This clonotype was obtained from a man aged 50-59 years who received an inactivated influenza vaccine. The CDR3 loop is CASSRGRGKQPQHF. The DNA of the CDR3 is TGTGCCAGCAGCCGCGGGAGGGGCAAGCAGCCCCAGCATTTT.